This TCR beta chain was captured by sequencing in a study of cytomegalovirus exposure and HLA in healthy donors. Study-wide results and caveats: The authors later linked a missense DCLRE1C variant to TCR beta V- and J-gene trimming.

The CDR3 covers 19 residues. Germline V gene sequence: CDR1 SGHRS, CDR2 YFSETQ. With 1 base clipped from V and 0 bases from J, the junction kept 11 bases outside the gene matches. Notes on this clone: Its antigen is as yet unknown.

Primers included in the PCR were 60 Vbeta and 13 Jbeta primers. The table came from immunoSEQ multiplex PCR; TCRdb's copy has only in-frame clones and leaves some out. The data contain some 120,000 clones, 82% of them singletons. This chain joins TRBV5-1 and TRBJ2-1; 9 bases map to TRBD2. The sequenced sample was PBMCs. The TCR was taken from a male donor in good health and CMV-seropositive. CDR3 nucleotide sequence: TGCGCCAGCAGCTTGCAGGCTAGCGGGGATAGTAGCTCCTACAATGAGCAGTTCTTC. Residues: CASSLQASGDSSSYNEQFF.